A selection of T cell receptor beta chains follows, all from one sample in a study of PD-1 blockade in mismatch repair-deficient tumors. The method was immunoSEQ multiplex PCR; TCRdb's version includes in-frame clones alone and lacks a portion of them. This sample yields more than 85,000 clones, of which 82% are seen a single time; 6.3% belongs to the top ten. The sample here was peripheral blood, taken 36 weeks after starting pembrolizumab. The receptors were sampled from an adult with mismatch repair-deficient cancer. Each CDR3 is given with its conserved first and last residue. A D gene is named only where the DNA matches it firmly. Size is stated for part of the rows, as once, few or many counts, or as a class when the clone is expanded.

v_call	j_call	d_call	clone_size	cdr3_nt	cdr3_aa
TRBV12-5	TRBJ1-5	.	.	TGTGCTAGTGGCATAAATCAGCCCCAGCATTTT	CASGINQPQHF
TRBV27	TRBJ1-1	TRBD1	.	TGTGCCAGCAGTTACAGGGGGCAGCAGACTGAAGCTTTCTTT	CASSYRGQQTEAFF
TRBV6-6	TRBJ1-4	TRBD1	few	TGTGCCAGCAATCGCCAGGGGGCAACTAATGAAAAACTGTTTTTT	CASNRQGATNEKLFF
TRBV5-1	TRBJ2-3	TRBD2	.	TGCGCCAGCAGCCCCGGGACTAAGGTAATAGATACGCAGTATTTT	CASSPGTKVIDTQYF
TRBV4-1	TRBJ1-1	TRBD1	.	TGCGCCAGCAGCCCCTTATTCAGGGGGCCGAACACTGAAGCTTTCTTT	CASSPLFRGPNTEAFF
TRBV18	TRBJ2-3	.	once	TGTGCCAGCTCACCAAATCCTCGGCACAGCACAGATACGCAGTATTTT	CASSPNPRHSTDTQYF
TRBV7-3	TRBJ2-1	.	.	TGTGCCAGCAGCTTAGCAGGGGATTACAATGAGCAGTTCTTC	CASSLAGDYNEQFF
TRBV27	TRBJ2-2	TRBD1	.	TGTGCCAGCAGTTTACAGGGGGCGACGACCGGGGAGCTGTTTTTT	CASSLQGATTGELFF
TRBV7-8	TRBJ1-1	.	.	TGTGCCAGCAGCTCACGGGGGGCCACTGAAGCTTTCTTT	CASSSRGATEAFF
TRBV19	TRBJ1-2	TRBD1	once	TGTGCCAGTAGTATAGATTCACAGGGGTCGAGGTACACCTTC	CASSIDSQGSRYTF
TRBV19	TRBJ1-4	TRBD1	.	TGTGCCAGTGGGGGGACAGGGGTGGTAGCTAATGAAAAACTGTTTTTT	CASGGTGVVANEKLFF
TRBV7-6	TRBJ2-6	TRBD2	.	TGTGCCAGCAGCTTAGTATCGCCGGGAGGGACTGGGGCCAACGTCCTGACTTTC	CASSLVSPGGTGANVLTF
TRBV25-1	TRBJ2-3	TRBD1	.	TGTGCCAGCAGTGGCCGGACAGGGCGCACAGATACGCAGTATTTT	CASSGRTGRTDTQYF
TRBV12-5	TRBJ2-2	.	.	TGTGCTAGTGGTTTGGTCCAATGGGATACCGGGGAGCTGTTTTTT	CASGLVQWDTGELFF
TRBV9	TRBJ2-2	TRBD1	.	TGTGCCAGCAGCGTAGATTCCGGGACAGGGACCGGGGAGCTGTTTTTT	CASSVDSGTGTGELFF
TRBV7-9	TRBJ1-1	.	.	TGTGCCAGCAGCCCTGAAAGGGTTAGGAACACTGAAGCTTTCTTT	CASSPERVRNTEAFF
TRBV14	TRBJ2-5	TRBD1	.	TGTGCCAGCAGCCAGGCCGGGACAGAAGAGACCCAGTACTTC	CASSQAGTEETQYF
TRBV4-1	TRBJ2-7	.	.	TGCGCCAGCAGCCAAGTCCGCGGGACGGGGGCCTACGAGCAGTACTTC	CASSQVRGTGAYEQYF
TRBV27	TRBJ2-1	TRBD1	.	TGTGCCAGCAGTCCCCGCCTTGGACAGGGGGCGGGTGAGCAGTTCTTC	CASSPRLGQGAGEQFF
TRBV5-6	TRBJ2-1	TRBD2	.	TGTGCCAGCAGCTCCCGGACTAGCGTAGGCCATGAGCAGTTCTTC	CASSSRTSVGHEQFF
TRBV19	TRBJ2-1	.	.	TGTGCCAGTAGTGAAAATAGTGACGAGCAGTTCTTC	CASSENSDEQFF
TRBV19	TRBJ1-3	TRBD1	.	TGTGCCAGTAGTTCCCGGGACAGGCACAGCTCTGGAAACACCATATATTTT	CASSSRDRHSSGNTIYF
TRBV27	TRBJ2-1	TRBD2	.	TGTGCCAGCAGTTACTGGACTAGCGGGAGTAATGAGCAGTTCTTC	CASSYWTSGSNEQFF
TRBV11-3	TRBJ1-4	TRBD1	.	TGTGCCAGCAGCTCAAGGACAGGGGATAATGAAAAACTGTTTTTT	CASSSRTGDNEKLFF
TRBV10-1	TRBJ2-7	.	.	TGCGCCAGCAGTAAAGGGGGGACGGAGGCCTACGAGCAGTACTTC	CASSKGGTEAYEQYF
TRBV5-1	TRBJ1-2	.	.	TGCGCCAGCAGCCCCGGCCTGGCAGGCTACACCTTC	CASSPGLAGYTF
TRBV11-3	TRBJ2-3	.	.	TGTGCCAGCAGCCCGGCCGGCACTACAGATACGCAGTATTTT	CASSPAGTTDTQYF
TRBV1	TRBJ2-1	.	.	TGCACCAGCAGCCAACCTCTAGCGGTAATAGGGGACAATGAGCAGTTCTTC	CTSSQPLAVIGDNEQFF
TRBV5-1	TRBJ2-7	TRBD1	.	TGCGCCAGCAGCTATTCCGGGACAGGGGAATACGAGCAGTACTTC	CASSYSGTGEYEQYF
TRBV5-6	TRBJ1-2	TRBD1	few	TGTGCCAGCAGCGTAGACTCGGACAGGGGGCTATTGGACTATGGCTACACCTTC	CASSVDSDRGLLDYGYTF
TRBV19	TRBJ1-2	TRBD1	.	TGTGCCAGTAGTATACTGGCAGGGGGTAGCTATGGCTACACCTTC	CASSILAGGSYGYTF
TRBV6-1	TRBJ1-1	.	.	TGTGCCAGCAGTGAAGATCGTGGCGGCACTGAAGCTTTCTTT	CASSEDRGGTEAFF
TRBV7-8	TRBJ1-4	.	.	TGTGCCAGCAGCTCCGCGCAGGAAACTAATGAAAAACTGTTTTTT	CASSSAQETNEKLFF
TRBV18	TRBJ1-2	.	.	TGTGCCAGCTCACCACCGGACGAGTATGGCTACACCTTC	CASSPPDEYGYTF
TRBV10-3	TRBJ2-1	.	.	TGTGCCATCAGATCCGGGACCGAGGCGGGCAATGAGCAGTTCTTC	CAIRSGTEAGNEQFF
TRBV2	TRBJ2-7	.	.	TGTGCCAGCAGTGAGCTTCGGAACGAGCAGTACTTC	CASSELRNEQYF
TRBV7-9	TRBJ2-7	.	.	TGTGCCAGCAGCTTCGACGCGGGTGAGCAGTACTTC	CASSFDAGEQYF
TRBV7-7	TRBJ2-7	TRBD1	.	TGTGCTAGCAGCCTAAGACAGGGAAGCTCCTACGAGCAGTACTTC	CASSLRQGSSYEQYF
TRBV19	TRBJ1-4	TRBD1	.	TGTGCCAGTAGTCCCGACAGGGGCCATGAAAAACTGTTTTTT	CASSPDRGHEKLFF
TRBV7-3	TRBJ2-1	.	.	TGTGCCAGCAGCCCGGGACTTCCTAACTACAATGAGCAGTTCTTC	CASSPGLPNYNEQFF
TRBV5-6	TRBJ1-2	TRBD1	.	TGTGCCAGCAGCTTACGTGGGACAGTAATGTCCTATGGCTACACCTTC	CASSLRGTVMSYGYTF
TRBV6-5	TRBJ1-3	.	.	TGTGCCAGCAGTTACACGGGCGGAGGCCCGGGAAACACCATATATTTT	CASSYTGGGPGNTIYF
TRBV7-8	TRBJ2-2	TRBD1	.	TGTGCCAGCGATCGAGCAGGGGGCGAAACCGGGGAGCTGTTTTTT	CASDRAGGETGELFF
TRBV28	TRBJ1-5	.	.	TGTGCCAGCAGTTTGATGAGTCGACAGGAATGGCATTTT	CASSLMSRQEWHF